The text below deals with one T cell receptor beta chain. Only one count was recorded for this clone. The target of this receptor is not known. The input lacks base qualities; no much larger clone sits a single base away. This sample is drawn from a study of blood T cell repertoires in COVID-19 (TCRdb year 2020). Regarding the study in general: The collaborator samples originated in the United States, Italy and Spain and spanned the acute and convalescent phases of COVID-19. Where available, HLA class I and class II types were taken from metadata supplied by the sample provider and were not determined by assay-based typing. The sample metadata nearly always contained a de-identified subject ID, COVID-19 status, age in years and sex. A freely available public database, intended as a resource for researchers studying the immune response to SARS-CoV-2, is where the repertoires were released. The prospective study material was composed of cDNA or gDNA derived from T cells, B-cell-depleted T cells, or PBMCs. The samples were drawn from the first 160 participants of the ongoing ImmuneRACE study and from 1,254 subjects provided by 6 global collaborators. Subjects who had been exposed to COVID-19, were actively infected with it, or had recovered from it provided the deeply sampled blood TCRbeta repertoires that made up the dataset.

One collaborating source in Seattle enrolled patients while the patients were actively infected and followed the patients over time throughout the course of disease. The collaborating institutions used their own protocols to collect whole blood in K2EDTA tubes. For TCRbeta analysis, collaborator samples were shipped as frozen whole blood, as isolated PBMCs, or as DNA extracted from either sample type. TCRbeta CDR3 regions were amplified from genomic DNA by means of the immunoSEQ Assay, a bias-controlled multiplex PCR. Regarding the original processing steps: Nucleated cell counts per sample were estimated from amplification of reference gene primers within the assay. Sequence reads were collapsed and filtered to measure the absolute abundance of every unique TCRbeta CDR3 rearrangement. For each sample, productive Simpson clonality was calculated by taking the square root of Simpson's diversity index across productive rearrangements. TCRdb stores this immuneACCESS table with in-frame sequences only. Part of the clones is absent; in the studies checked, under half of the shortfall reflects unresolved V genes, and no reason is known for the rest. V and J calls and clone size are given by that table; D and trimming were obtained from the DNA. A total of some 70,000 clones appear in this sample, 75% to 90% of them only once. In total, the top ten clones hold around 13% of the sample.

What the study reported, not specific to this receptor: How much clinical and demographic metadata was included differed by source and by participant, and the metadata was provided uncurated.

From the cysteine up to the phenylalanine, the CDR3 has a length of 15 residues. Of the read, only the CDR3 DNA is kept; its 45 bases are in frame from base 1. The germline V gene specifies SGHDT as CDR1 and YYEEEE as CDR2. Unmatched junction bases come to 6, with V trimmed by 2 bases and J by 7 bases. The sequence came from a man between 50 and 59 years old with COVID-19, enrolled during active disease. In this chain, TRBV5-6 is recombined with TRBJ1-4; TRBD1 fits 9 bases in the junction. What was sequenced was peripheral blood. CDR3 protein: CASSFQQGAVEKLFF. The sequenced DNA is TGTGCCAGCAGCTTCCAACAGGGGGCGGTTGAAAAACTGTTTTTT.